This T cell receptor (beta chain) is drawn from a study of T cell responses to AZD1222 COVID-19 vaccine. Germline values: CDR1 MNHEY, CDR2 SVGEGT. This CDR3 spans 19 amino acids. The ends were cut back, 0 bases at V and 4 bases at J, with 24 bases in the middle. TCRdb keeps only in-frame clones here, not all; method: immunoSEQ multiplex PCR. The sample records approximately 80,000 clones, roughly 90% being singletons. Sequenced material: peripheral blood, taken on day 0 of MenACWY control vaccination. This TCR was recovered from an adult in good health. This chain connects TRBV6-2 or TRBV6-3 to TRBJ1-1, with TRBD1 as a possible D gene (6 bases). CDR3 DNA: TGTGCCAGCAGTTACTCTGAACCGGGGGCGCATGAAGGAAGCACTGAAGCTTTCTTT. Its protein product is CASSYSEPGAHEGSTEAFF.